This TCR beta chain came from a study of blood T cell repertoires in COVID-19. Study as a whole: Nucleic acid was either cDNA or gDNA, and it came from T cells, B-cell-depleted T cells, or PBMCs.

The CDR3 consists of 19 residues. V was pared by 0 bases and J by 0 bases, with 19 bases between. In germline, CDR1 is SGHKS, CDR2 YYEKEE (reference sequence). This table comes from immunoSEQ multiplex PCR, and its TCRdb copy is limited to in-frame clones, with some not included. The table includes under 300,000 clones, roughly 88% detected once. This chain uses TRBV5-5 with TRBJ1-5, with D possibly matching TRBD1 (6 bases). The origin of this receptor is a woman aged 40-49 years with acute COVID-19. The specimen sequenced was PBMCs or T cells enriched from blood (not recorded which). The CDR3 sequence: CASSLVYRAYAYSNQPQHF. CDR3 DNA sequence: TGTGCCAGCAGCTTGGTATACAGGGCTTATGCCTATAGCAATCAGCCCCAGCATTTT. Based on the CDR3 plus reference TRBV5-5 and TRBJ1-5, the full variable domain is DAGVTQSPTHLIKTRGQQVTLRCSPISGHKSVSWYQQVLGQGPQFIFQYYEKEERGRGNFPDRFSARQFPNYSSELNVNALLLGDSALYLCASSLVYRAYAYSNQPQHFGDGTRLSIL.